Listed below are T cell receptor beta chains from one sample, sequenced in a study of control samples from healthy donors and cancer patients. Data came from immunoSEQ multiplex PCR; TCRdb stores just in-frame clones and leaves some out. The table shows 150,000 to 200,000 clones, with roughly 90% occurring only once. The sample taken for sequencing was blood. These TCRs come from a man aged 30 to 39 in good health. CDR3s include the opening cysteine and the closing phenylalanine or tryptophan. The D gene is left open where the match is weak. The size field is filled for only some rows; it gives once, few, many or a size class.

D gene	clone size	V gene	J gene	CDR3 protein	CDR3 DNA
-	-	TRBV5-1	TRBJ2-4	CASSLDGGSAKNIQYF	TGCGCCAGCAGCTTGGATGGGGGTTCAGCCAAAAACATTCAGTACTTC
TRBD2	-	TRBV24-1	TRBJ2-3	CATSGREAIPDTQYF	TGTGCCACCAGTGGGCGGGAGGCCATTCCCGATACGCAGTATTTT
-	-	TRBV19	TRBJ2-6	CASSIPGTGANVLTF	TGTGCCAGTAGTATCCCGGGGACCGGGGCCAACGTCCTGACTTTC
TRBD1	-	TRBV7-7	TRBJ1-4	CASSPTTGNEEKLFF	TGTGCCAGCAGCCCTACGACAGGGAACGAAGAAAAACTGTTTTTT
TRBD2	once	TRBV24-1	TRBJ2-3	CATSDASSGGARTDTQYF	TGTGCCACCAGTGATGCATCTAGCGGGGGGGCCCGGACAGATACGCAGTATTTT
-	-	TRBV7-9	TRBJ2-7	CASSLALFGSAYEQYF	TGTGCCAGCAGCTTAGCTTTATTCGGCAGCGCCTACGAGCAGTACTTC
TRBD1	once	TRBV7-8	TRBJ2-3	CASSRGTGEDTQYF	TGTGCCAGCAGCCGAGGGACAGGGGAAGATACGCAGTATTTT
-	-	TRBV10-3	TRBJ2-1	CAISERGAPTGEQFF	TGTGCCATCAGTGAGAGGGGCGCCCCCACGGGTGAGCAGTTCTTC
-	-	TRBV6-6	TRBJ2-2	CASSTRGVNTGELFF	TGTGCCAGCAGTACCCGTGGGGTAAACACCGGGGAGCTGTTTTTT
-	few	TRBV14	TRBJ2-3	CASSQGIGTQYF	TGTGCCAGCAGCCAAGGGATCGGCACGCAGTATTTT
-	-	TRBV28	TRBJ1-3	CASSSGRLGDTIYF	TGTGCCAGCAGTTCAGGGCGATTGGGGGACACCATATATTTT
-	-	TRBV5-4	TRBJ1-4	CASSLRTDNEKLFF	TGTGCCAGCAGCTTGCGGACAGACAATGAAAAACTGTTTTTT
-	-	TRBV27	TRBJ2-3	CASRTQPREDTQYF	TGTGCCAGCCGCACCCAGCCCAGGGAAGATACGCAGTATTTT
-	-	TRBV5-1	TRBJ2-7	CASSLDRTAYEQYF	TGCGCCAGCAGCTTGGATAGGACAGCCTACGAGCAGTACTTC
TRBD1	once	TRBV5-1	TRBJ2-5	CASSSYRGSQETQYF	TGCGCCAGCAGCTCATACAGGGGTTCTCAAGAGACCCAGTACTTC
TRBD2	-	TRBV7-9	TRBJ2-7	CASSPSLGGGAREQYF	TGTGCCAGCAGCCCTAGTCTGGGCGGGGGGGCTCGAGAGCAGTACTTC
-	-	TRBV11-2	TRBJ1-3	CASSLAGQYGNTIYF	TGTGCCAGCAGCTTAGCAGGGCAATATGGAAACACCATATATTTT
TRBD2	-	TRBV2	TRBJ2-2	CASSEDPSGTRTNTGELFF	TGTGCCAGCAGTGAAGACCCTAGCGGGACCCGAACGAACACCGGGGAGCTGTTTTTT
-	once	TRBV5-1	TRBJ1-2	CASSERRGPYGYTF	TGCGCCAGCAGCGAACGACGGGGGCCCTATGGCTACACCTTC
TRBD2	once	TRBV7-9	TRBJ2-3	CASSLVYRTSEGTDTQYF	TGTGCCAGCAGCTTAGTATATCGGACTAGCGAGGGAACAGATACGCAGTATTTT
-	-	TRBV10-2	TRBJ2-7	CASTPGPRTEQYF	TGCGCCAGCACCCCTGGACCGAGAACCGAGCAGTACTTC
TRBD2	-	TRBV3-1/TRBV3-2	TRBJ2-3	CASSQDSGTDTQYF	TGTGCCAGCAGCCAAGATAGCGGGACAGATACGCAGTATTTT
-	-	TRBV5-1	TRBJ2-3	CASSPWDGDTQYF	TGCGCCAGCTCTCCCTGGGACGGGGATACGCAGTATTTT
TRBD2	-	TRBV5-1	TRBJ2-3	CASSPLMSGGADTQYF	TGCGCCAGCAGCCCCCTCATGAGCGGGGGGGCAGATACGCAGTATTTT
TRBD1	-	TRBV5-1	TRBJ2-7	CASSLAQGANEQYF	TGCGCCAGCAGCTTGGCCCAGGGGGCCAACGAGCAGTACTTC
-	-	TRBV27	TRBJ1-1	CASSFSSNTEAFF	TGTGCCAGCAGTTTTAGCTCGAACACTGAAGCTTTCTTT
TRBD1	-	TRBV29-1	TRBJ1-2	CSSTGQGPNYGYTF	TGCAGCTCAACCGGACAGGGCCCTAACTATGGCTACACCTTC
TRBD1	-	TRBV5-1	TRBJ1-6	CASSLGQGVNSPLHF	TGCGCCAGCAGCCTGGGACAGGGGGTAAATTCACCCCTCCACTTT
-	-	TRBV28	TRBJ2-3	CASQSPLLADTQYF	TGTGCCAGCCAAAGCCCCTTACTAGCAGATACGCAGTATTTT
-	-	TRBV14	TRBJ2-3	CASSQARSFDTQYF	TGTGCCAGCAGCCAAGCGAGGTCCTTTGATACGCAGTATTTT
-	-	TRBV6-1	TRBJ1-5	CASSEGPRNQPQHF	TGTGCCAGCAGTGAGGGGCCGCGCAATCAGCCCCAGCATTTT
-	-	TRBV7-8	TRBJ1-1	CASSEWDGRNTEAFF	TGTGCCAGCAGCGAGTGGGACGGCCGGAACACTGAAGCTTTCTTT
-	-	TRBV9	TRBJ1-4	CASSAYGQLNEKLFF	TGTGCCAGCAGCGCATACGGACAGCTAAATGAAAAACTGTTTTTT
TRBD1	-	TRBV10-3	TRBJ2-2	CATHSNTGGADGELFF	TGTGCCACCCACTCGAATACAGGGGGCGCAGACGGGGAGCTGTTTTTT
-	-	TRBV15	TRBJ2-2	CATSVGQTNTGELFF	TGTGCCACCAGCGTAGGGCAGACGAACACCGGGGAGCTGTTTTTT
-	-	TRBV28	TRBJ1-2	CAGSDGLPVNYGYTF	TGTGCCGGATCGGACGGACTTCCCGTTAACTATGGCTACACCTTC
TRBD1	-	TRBV5-6	TRBJ2-7	CASSLGRDRGRGYF	TGTGCCAGCAGCTTGGGACGGGACAGGGGGCGAGGTTATTTC
TRBD1	-	TRBV7-2	TRBJ2-7	CASSTQAGQGGEQYF	TGTGCCAGCAGCACCCAAGCGGGACAGGGAGGCGAGCAGTACTTC
-	-	TRBV25-1	TRBJ2-1	CASSIMGNEQFF	TGTGCCAGCTCCATCATGGGGAATGAGCAGTTCTTC
-	once	TRBV5-1	TRBJ2-3	CASSLQGTHTDTQYF	TGCGCCAGCAGCCTTCAGGGGACCCACACAGATACGCAGTATTTT
TRBD1	-	TRBV7-9	TRBJ1-1	CASSFDRARGTEAFF	TGTGCCAGCAGTTTCGACAGGGCGCGGGGCACTGAAGCTTTCTTT
TRBD1	-	TRBV14	TRBJ1-1	CASSQLTGGVTEAFF	TGTGCCAGCAGCCAACTCACAGGGGGCGTCACTGAAGCTTTCTTT
-	-	TRBV19	TRBJ1-1	CAISDRIGTEAFF	TGTGCCATCTCCGACAGGATTGGAACTGAAGCTTTCTTT